The next 5 T cell receptor beta chains were all read from a single sample in a study of blood T cell repertoires in COVID-19. Generated by immunoSEQ multiplex PCR, the TCRdb table keeps only in-frame clones and is missing some. The table has approximately 410,000 clones, more than 80% seen once. Sequencing was performed on peripheral blood. These TCRs come from a woman in her twenties or thirties with active or convalescent COVID-19.

The chain recombines TRBV27 with TRBJ1-1; possibly TRBD1 for D (5 bases). The length of the CDR3 is 14 residues. The germline V gene has CDR1 MNHEY and CDR2 SMNVEV (reference sequence). Deletions cut 4 bases from V and 1 base from J, with 10 bases between. This CDR3 reads CASSYGGGNTEAFF. Here the CDR3 DNA reads TGTGCCAGCAGTTACGGGGGAGGGAACACTGAAGCTTTCTTT.

This chain connects TRBV12-3 or TRBV12-4 to TRBJ2-1; tentatively, D is TRBD1 (5 bases). The CDR3 consists of 13 residues. Trimming took off 6 bases at V and 8 bases at J, with 14 bases between the two ends. DNA for the CDR3: TGTGCCAGCAGCCGCGACCAGGGTGATGAGCAGTTCTTC. This sequence encodes CASSRDQGDEQFF.

This chain connects TRBV5-1 to TRBJ1-1; 10 bases align to TRBD1. The CDR3 contains 14 residues. The ends lost 3 bases at V and 5 bases at J; junction bases unmatched: 4. Germline V gives CDR1 SGHRS, CDR2 YFSETQ. This CDR3 reads CASSSTGGETEAFF. CDR3 in DNA: TGCGCCAGCAGCTCGACAGGGGGCGAGACTGAAGCTTTCTTT.

The chain recombines TRBV3-1 (or the pseudogene TRBV3-2) with TRBJ2-3, with TRBD1 as a possible D gene (5 bases). Trimming stripped 0 bases from V and 2 bases from J, with 9 bases between. The CDR3 consists of 15 residues. Per the germline V gene, CDR1 is LGHDT and CDR2 is YNNKEL (reference sequence). This chain's CDR3 is CASSQDGAFTDTQYF. The CDR3 DNA reads TGTGCCAGCAGCCAAGATGGGGCGTTCACAGATACGCAGTATTTT.

The chain is built from TRBV10-3 and TRBJ2-3, with 9 nucleotides matching TRBD1. The germline CDR1 and CDR2 sequences are ENHRY and SYGVKD. J gave up 5 bases and V 0 bases, and 6 bases lay outside the gene matches. The CDR3 is 16 amino acids. CDR3: CAISESKGQGGDTQYF. The DNA of the CDR3 is TGTGCCATCAGTGAGTCGAAGGGACAGGGTGGAGATACGCAGTATTTT.